These T cell receptor beta chains were read from a single sample in a study of blood T cell repertoires in COVID-19. Using immunoSEQ multiplex PCR, the repertoire was profiled, and TCRdb retains in-frame clones only, with some absent. This table holds fewer than 250,000 clones, 84% found once. Input material: PBMCs or T cells enriched from blood (not recorded which). Every receptor here comes from a woman younger than 45 who had been exposed to COVID-19. CDR3s include the opening cysteine and the closing phenylalanine or tryptophan. A D gene is named only where the DNA matches it firmly. Size tells how often a clone was seen (once, few, many) or the class of an expanded clone, and some rows leave it out.

d_gene	v_gene	j_gene	abundance	CDR3nt	CDR3aa
NA	TRBV5-4	TRBJ2-5	NA	TGTGCCACCAACCCGATGGAGCAAGAGACCCAGTACTTC	CATNPMEQETQYF
TRBD2	TRBV11-2	TRBJ2-5	once	TGTGCCAGCAGCTCACGACCGGGACTAGCGGGGAATCAACAAGAGACCCAGTACTTC	CASSSRPGLAGNQQETQYF
NA	TRBV6-1	TRBJ1-2	NA	TGTGCCAGCAGTGAAAGGGGCACCTATGGCTACACCTTC	CASSERGTYGYTF
NA	TRBV18	TRBJ2-5	NA	TGTGCCAGCTCCGCTTTCCGTCCCCACGGAGAGACCCAGTACTTC	CASSAFRPHGETQYF
TRBD2	TRBV7-2	TRBJ2-5	NA	TGTGCCAGCAGCTTACGACTAGCGGGGGGAGAGACCCAGTACTTC	CASSLRLAGGETQYF
TRBD2	TRBV7-2	TRBJ2-2	few	TGTGCCACCGACTTTAGCGGGGCCGAAGGTGGGCTGTTTTTT	CATDFSGAEGGLFF
NA	TRBV11-2	TRBJ2-1	NA	TGTGCCAGCAGTCTACACCTCCAGGGCGATGAGCAGTTCTTC	CASSLHLQGDEQFF
NA	TRBV9	TRBJ1-2	NA	TGTGCCAGCAGCGTAGTAGGGGCCTATGGCTACACCTTC	CASSVVGAYGYTF
NA	TRBV5-1	TRBJ1-4	NA	TGCGCCAGCAGTCAGCAGGGAAAAGGCGATGAAAAACTGTTTTTT	CASSQQGKGDEKLFF
NA	TRBV29-1	TRBJ1-1	NA	TGCAGCGTTGGAGGGCCAACCATGAACACTGAAGCTTTCTTT	CSVGGPTMNTEAFF
NA	TRBV7-9	TRBJ1-1	once	TGTGCCAGCAGCCCACTTATATTCCTGGGAGAAGGCACTGAAGCTTTCTTT	CASSPLIFLGEGTEAFF
NA	TRBV5-8	TRBJ1-1	NA	TGTGCCAGCAGTTTTGACGGAGACCTAAACACTGAAGCTTTCTTT	CASSFDGDLNTEAFF